This T cell receptor (beta chain) was documented in a study of PD-1 blockade in classical Hodgkin lymphoma. Relapse was seen in all patients after autologous stem cell transplantation, and brentuximab vedotin exposure was variable. Patients had relapsed/refractory classical Hodgkin lymphoma with complete response, partial response or progressive disease as best response. This clone has a handful of counts. Its antigen is undetermined. The length of the CDR3 is 13 residues. After removal of 8 bases from V and 1 base from J, the junction contained 4 bases not matched to a gene. Per germline, CDR1 MDHEN and CDR2 SYDVKM. Study-wide results and limits: Researchers reported that CD4+ TCR diversity, though not CD8+, rose significantly by C4D1.

Measured with immunoSEQ multiplex PCR; TCRdb has only the in-frame clones, and not every one. The sample consists of roughly 140,000 clones, approximately 72% of them appearing once. The rearrangement joins TRBV28 to TRBJ1-1; TRBD1 agrees at 7 bases. Here the sequenced sample was peripheral blood mononuclear cells (PBMCs), taken before the second cycle of nivolumab. This TCR derives from a human donor with classical Hodgkin lymphoma. The CDR3 DNA reads TGTGCCAGCGCCAGGGGGGAGAACACTGAAGCTTTCTTT. This sequence encodes CASARGENTEAFF.